These 6 T cell receptor beta chains came from one sample sequenced in a study of blood T cell repertoires in COVID-19 (dated by TCRdb to between 2020 and 2021). Libraries were built with the immunoSEQ multiplex PCR assay. TCRdb obtained this table from immuneACCESS and retained in-frame rearrangements with V and J assigned. These tables miss some clones; where compared with another copy, unresolved V genes account for less than half of the shortfall, and the remainder is unexplained. The sample contains about 300,000 clones, 86% of them found a single time. The ten largest make up about 9.4% of the sample. Material: PBMCs or T cells enriched from blood (not recorded which). The receptors shown here come from a woman between 18 and 29 years old who had recovered from COVID-19.

The rearrangement uses TRBV10-1 and TRBJ1-2; 9 nucleotides match TRBD1. Trimming at V came to 9 bases and at J to 6 bases, leaving 5 bases not matched to a gene. This CDR3 contains 12 residues. The V gene's germline CDR1 is WNHNN and CDR2 SYGVQD (reference sequence). CDR3 protein: CARPTGGHGYTF. The CDR3 DNA reads as TGCGCCAGGCCTACAGGGGGCCATGGCTACACCTTC.

The chain is built from TRBV6-5 and TRBJ1-4, with a possible D match to TRBD1 (5 bases). The CDR3 sequence is 14 residues long. Germline V gives CDR1 MNHEY, CDR2 SVGAGI. Trimming stripped 2 bases from V and 7 bases from J, with 11 bases between. The chain's CDR3 is CASSYSRGGEKLFF. The CDR3 nucleotides are TGTGCCAGCAGTTACAGTCGGGGGGGTGAAAAACTGTTTTTT.

J is TRBJ1-1 and V is TRBV2; D is undetermined. Trimming removed 7 bases from V and 5 bases from J, with 8 bases in between. Germline-derived CDR1 and CDR2 are SNHLY and FYNNEI. The CDR3 totals 11 residues. CDR3 nucleotides: TGTGCCAGCATCGGGGTTACTGAAGCTTTCTTT. Protein sequence: CASIGVTEAFF.

V and J are TRBV10-3 and TRBJ1-2, with 9 bases aligning to TRBD1. The CDR3 totals 12 residues. CDR1 and CDR2 (germline): ENHRY, SYGVKD. The ends lost 4 bases at V and 6 bases at J; junction bases unmatched: 0. CDR3 DNA sequence: TGTGCCATCAGTGGGGACAGGGATGGCTACACCTTC. Translating it yields CAISGDRDGYTF.

The rearrangement links TRBV19 to TRBJ2-1; D is perhaps TRBD2 (6 bases). This CDR3 spans 15 amino acids. CDR1 is LNHDA, CDR2 SQIVND, per germline (reference sequence). Trimming took off 5 bases at V and 1 base at J, with 12 bases between the two ends. The CDR3, as DNA: TGTGCCAGTAGTCGAACAGGACTATCCTACAATGAGCAGTTCTTC. It translates to CASSRTGLSYNEQFF. Drawing the rest from reference TRBV19 and TRBJ2-1, the complete variable domain is DGGITQSPKYLFRKEGQNVTLSCEQNLNHDAMYWYRQDPGQGLRLIYYSQIVNDFQKGDIAEGYSVSREKKESFPLTVTSAQKNPTAFYLCASSRTGLSYNEQFFGPGTRLTVL.

This chain connects TRBV27 to TRBJ2-6; tentative D call: TRBD1 (5 bases). The CDR3 consists of 17 residues. Per the germline V gene, CDR1 is MNHEY and CDR2 is SMNVEV (reference sequence). V lost 3 bases, J lost 0 bases, and 12 bases lay in between. This CDR3 is CASSFARVASGANVLTF. For the CDR3, the DNA is TGTGCCAGCAGTTTCGCCAGGGTAGCCTCTGGGGCCAACGTCCTGACTTTC.